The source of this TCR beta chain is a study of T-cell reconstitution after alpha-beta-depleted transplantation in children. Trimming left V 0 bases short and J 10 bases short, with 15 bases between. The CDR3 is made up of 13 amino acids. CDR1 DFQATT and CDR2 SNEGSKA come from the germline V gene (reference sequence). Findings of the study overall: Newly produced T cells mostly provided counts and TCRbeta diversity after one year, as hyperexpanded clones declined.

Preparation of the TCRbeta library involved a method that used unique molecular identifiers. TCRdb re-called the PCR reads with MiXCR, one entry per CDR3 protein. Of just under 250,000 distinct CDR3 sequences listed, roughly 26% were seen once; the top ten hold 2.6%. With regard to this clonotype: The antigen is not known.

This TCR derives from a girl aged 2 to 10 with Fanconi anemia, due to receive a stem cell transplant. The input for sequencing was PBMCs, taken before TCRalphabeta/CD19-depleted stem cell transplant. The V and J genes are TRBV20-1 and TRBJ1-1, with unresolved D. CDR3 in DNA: TGCAGTGCTAGAGATCCCCGGGAATCGGGAGCTTTCTTT. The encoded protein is CSARDPRESGAFF.